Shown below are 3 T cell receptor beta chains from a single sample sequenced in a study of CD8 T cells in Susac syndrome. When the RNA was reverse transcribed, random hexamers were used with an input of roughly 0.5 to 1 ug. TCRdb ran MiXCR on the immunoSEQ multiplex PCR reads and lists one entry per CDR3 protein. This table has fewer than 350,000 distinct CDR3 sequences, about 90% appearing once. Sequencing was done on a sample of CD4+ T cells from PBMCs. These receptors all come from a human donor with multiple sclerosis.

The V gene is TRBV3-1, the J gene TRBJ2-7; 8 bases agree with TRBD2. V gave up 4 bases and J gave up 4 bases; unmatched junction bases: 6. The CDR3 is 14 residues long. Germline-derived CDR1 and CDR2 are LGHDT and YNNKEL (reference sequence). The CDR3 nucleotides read TGTGCCAGCAGCCGAGCGGGAGAGGGTTACGAGCAGTACTTC. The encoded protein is CASSRAGEGYEQYF.

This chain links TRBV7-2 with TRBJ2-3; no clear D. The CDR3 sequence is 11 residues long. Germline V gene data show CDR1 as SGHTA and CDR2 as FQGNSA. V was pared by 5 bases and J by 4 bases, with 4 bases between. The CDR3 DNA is TGTGCCAGCAGCGCCTCAGATACGCAGTATTTT. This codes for CASSASDTQYF.

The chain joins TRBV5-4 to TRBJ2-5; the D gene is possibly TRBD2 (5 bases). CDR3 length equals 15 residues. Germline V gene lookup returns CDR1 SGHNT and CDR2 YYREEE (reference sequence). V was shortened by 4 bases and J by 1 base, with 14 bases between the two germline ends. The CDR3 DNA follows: TGTGCCAGCAGCCGCAGCAGCGGCGCCCAAGAGACCCAGTACTTC. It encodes CASSRSSGAQETQYF.